Below, one T cell receptor beta chain is given with its context. The sample has other DNA sequences that encode this CDR3 too. Authors' processing steps: Amplification of reference gene primers provided the estimated nucleated cell counts. Sequencing used immunoSEQ multiplex PCR; TCRdb keeps in-frame clones, though not all of them. Clonal size and the V and J genes are those of that table, whereas D and trimming came from the DNA. The sample has 130,000 or so clones; approximately 81% are singletons. This sample was taken from a study of blood T cell repertoires in COVID-19. Study background: Acute and convalescent COVID-19 specimens originated in the United States, Italy and Spain. PBMCs, B-cell-depleted T cells, or T cells provided the cDNA or gDNA that made up the material.

There are 13 residues in the CDR3. Germline V gene sequence: CDR1 SGHAT, CDR2 FQNNGV. With 5 bases clipped from V and 4 bases from J, the junction kept 3 bases outside the gene matches. Sequenced input: peripheral blood. The rearrangement joins TRBV11-2 to TRBJ2-3; 7 positions match TRBD1. The sequence was obtained from a man aged 55 to 69 with acute or convalescent COVID-19. The CDR3 sequence is CASSTTGPDTQYF. The CDR3 DNA follows: TGTGCCAGCAGCACGACAGGGCCAGATACGCAGTATTTT.